What follows is one TCR beta chain and its context. These data come from a study of T cells in Graves' hyperthyroidism and ophthalmopathy. In the study overall: Peripheral blood sampling occurred at initial diagnosis, before any treatment.

RNA transcripts yielded amplified TCR beta CDR3 regions. In the first-round RT-PCR of the TCR CDR3, the HTBI primer set was used. TCRdb used MiXCR to reprocess the multiplex PCR reads, holding one entry per CDR3 protein. This table holds about 290,000 distinct CDR3 sequences, 13% found once. The length of the CDR3 is 13 residues. Germline CDR1 KGHDR, CDR2 SFDVKD. Between the trimmed V and J ends, which lost 4 bases and 5 bases, there was a span of 11 bases. With a duration under 2 months, the hyperthyroidism was newly diagnosed in patients aged 18 to 65. The TCR was taken from a woman aged 25 to 39 with Graves' hyperthyroidism that later progressed to Graves' ophthalmopathy. The rearrangement links TRBV24-1 to TRBJ2-7, with D unresolved. The sequencing sample was made of blood. CDR3 amino acids: CATSDPGRNEQYF. The CDR3 DNA sequence: TGTGCCACCAGTGACCCCGGACGAAACGAGCAGTACTTC.